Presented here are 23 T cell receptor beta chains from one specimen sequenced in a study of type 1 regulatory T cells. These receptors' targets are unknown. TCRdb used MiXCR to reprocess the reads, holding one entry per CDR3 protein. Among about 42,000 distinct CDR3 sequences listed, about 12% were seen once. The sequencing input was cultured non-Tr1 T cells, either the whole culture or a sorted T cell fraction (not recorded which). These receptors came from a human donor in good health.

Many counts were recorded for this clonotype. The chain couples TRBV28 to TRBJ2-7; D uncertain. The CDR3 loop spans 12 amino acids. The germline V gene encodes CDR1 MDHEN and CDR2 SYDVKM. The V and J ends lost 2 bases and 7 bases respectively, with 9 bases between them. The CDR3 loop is CASSLLQSEQYF. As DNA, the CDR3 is TGTGCCAGCAGTTTACTACAGAGTGAGCAGTACTTC. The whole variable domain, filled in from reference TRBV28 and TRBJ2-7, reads DVKVTQSSRYLVKRTGEKVFLECVQDMDHENMFWYRQDPGLGLRLIYFSYDVKMKEKGDIPEGYSVSREKKERFSLILESASTNQTSMYLCASSLLQSEQYFGPGTRLTVT.

CDR3 sequence: CASRASRVSYEQYF. The DNA for the CDR3 is TGTGCCAGCAGAGCGTCGCGGGTGTCCTACGAGCAGTACTTC. This sequence joins TRBV2 and TRBJ2-7; D might be TRBD2 (5 bases). Germline V lookup: CDR1 SNHLY, CDR2 FYNNEI. V lost 6 bases and J 1 base, leaving 13 bases between the germline ends. The length of the CDR3 is 14 residues.

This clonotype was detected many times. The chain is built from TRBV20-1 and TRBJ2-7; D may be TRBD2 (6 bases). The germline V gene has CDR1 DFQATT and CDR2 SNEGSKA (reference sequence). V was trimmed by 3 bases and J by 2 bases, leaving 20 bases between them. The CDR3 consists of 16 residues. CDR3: CSASSRDDSLTYEQYF. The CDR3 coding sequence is TGCAGTGCTAGCTCGCGGGACGACAGCCTGACCTACGAGCAGTACTTC.

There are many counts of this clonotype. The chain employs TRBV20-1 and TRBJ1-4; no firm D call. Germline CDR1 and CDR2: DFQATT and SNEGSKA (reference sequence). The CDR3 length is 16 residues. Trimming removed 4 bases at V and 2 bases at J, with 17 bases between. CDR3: CSATEPPVRTNEKLFF. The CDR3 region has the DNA TGCAGTGCTACCGAACCTCCCGTGAGGACTAATGAAAAACTGTTTTTT.

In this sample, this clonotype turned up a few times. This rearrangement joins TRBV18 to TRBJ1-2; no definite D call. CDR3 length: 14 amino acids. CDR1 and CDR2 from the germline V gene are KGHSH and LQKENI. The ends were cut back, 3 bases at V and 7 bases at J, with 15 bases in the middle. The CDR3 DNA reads TGTGCCAGCTCACCCCTATCTGAGAAAAGTGGCTACACCTTC. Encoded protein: CASSPLSEKSGYTF.

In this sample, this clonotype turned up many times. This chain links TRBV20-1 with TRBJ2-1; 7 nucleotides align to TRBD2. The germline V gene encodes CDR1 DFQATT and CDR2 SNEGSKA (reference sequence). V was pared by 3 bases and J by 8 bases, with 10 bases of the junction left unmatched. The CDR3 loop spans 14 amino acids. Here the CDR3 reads CSASLAGARYEQFF. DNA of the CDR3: TGCAGTGCTAGTCTGGCGGGAGCGCGGTATGAGCAGTTCTTC.

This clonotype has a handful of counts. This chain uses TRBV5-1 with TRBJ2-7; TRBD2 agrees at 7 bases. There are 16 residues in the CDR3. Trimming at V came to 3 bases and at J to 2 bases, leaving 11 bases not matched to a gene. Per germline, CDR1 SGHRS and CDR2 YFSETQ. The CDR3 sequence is CASSSDLRGRAYEQYF. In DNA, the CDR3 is TGCGCCAGCAGCTCCGACCTTCGAGGGAGGGCCTACGAGCAGTACTTC.

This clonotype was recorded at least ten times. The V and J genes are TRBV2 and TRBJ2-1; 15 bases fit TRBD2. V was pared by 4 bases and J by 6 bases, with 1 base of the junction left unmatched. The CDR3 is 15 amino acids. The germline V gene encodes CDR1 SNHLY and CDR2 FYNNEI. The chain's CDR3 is CASSGTSGRGNEQFF. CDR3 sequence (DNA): TGTGCCAGCAGTGGGACTAGCGGGAGGGGCAATGAGCAGTTCTTC.

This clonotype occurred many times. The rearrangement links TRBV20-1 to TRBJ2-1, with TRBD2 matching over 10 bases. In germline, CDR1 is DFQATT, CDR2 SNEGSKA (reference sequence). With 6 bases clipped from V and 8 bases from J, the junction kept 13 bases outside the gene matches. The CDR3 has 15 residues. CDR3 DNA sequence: TGCAGTGCCCCACCCGGGACTAGCGTTGGGCATGAGCAGTTCTTC. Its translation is CSAPPGTSVGHEQFF.

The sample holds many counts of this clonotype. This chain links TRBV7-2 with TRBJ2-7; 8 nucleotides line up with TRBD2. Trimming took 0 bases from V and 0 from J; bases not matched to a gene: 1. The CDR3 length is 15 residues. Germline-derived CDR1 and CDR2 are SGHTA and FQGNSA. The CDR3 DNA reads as TGTGCCAGCAGCTTAGCAACTAGCGGCTCCTACGAGCAGTACTTC. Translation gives CASSLATSGSYEQYF. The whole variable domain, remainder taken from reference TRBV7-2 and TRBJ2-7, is GAGVSQSPSNKVTEKGKDVELRCDPISGHTALYWYRQSLGQGLEFLIYFQGNSAPDKSGLPSDRFSAERTGGSVSTLTIQRTQQEDSAVYLCASSLATSGSYEQYFGPGTRLTVT.

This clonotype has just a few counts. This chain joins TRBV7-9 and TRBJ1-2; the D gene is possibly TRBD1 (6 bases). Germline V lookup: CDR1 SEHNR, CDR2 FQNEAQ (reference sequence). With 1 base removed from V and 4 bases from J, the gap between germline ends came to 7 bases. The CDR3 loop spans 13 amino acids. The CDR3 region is CASSLEQGYGYTF. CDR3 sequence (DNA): TGTGCCAGCAGCTTAGAACAGGGCTATGGCTACACCTTC.

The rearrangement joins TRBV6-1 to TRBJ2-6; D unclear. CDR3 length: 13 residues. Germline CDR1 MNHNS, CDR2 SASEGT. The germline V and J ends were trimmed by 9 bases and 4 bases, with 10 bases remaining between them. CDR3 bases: TGTGCCAGTCCTAGTGCAGGGGCCAACGTCCTGACTTTC. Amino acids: CASPSAGANVLTF.

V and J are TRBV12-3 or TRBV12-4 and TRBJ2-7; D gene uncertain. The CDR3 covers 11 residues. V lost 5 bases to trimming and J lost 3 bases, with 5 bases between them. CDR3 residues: CASSQVYEQYF. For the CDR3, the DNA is TGTGCCAGCAGTCAGGTCTACGAGCAGTACTTC.

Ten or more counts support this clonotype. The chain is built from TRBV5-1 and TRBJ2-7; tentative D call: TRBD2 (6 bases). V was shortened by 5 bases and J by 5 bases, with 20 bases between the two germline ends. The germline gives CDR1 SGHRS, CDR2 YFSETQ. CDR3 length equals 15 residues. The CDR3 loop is CASSLDTGSFNEQYF. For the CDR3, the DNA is TGCGCCAGCAGTTTAGATACCGGGAGTTTCAACGAGCAGTACTTC. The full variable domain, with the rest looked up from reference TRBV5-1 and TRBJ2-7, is KAGVTQTPRYLIKTRGQQVTLSCSPISGHRSVSWYQQTPGQGLQFLFEYFSETQRNKGNFPGRFSGRQFSNSRSEMNVSTLELGDSALYLCASSLDTGSFNEQYFGPGTRLTVT.

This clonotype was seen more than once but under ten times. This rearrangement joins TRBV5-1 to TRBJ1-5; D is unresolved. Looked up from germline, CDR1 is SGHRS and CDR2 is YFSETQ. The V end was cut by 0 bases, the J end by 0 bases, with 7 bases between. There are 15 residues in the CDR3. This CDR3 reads CASSLDLNSNQPQHF. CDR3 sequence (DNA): TGCGCCAGCAGCTTGGACCTAAATAGCAATCAGCCCCAGCATTTT.

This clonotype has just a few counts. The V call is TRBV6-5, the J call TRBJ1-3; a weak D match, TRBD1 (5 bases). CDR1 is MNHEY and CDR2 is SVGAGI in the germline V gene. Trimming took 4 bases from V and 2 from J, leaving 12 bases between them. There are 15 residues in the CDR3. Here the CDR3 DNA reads TGTGCCAGCAGTTCCTCAAGGGGACCTGGAAACACCATATATTTT. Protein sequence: CASSSSRGPGNTIYF.

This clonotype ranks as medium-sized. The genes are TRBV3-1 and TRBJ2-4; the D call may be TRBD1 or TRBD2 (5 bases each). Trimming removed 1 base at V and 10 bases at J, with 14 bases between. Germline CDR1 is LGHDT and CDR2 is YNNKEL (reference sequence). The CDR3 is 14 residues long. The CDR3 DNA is TGTGCCAGCAGCCAAGTGTCGGGGCTCGGAATTCAGTACTTC. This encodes CASSQVSGLGIQYF.

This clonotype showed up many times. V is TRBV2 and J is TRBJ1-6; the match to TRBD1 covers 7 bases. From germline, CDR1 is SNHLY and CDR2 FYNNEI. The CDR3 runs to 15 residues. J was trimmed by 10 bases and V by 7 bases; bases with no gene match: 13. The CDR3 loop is CASTPRQGSGSPLHF. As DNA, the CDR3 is TGTGCCAGCACCCCCCGACAGGGCTCGGGATCACCCCTCCACTTT.

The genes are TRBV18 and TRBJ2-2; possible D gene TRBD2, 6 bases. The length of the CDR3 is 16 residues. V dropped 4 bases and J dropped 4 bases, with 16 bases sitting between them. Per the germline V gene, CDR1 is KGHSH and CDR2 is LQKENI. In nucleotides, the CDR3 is TGTGCCAGCTCACTATTCCGGGACTCAAGCACCGGGGAGCTGTTTTTT. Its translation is CASSLFRDSSTGELFF.

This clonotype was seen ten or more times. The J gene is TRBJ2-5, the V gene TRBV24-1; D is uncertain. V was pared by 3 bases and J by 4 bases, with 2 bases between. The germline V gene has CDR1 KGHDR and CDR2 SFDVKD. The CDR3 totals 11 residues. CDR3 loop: CATSDRETQYF. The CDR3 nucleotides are TGTGCCACCAGTGATAGAGAGACCCAGTACTTC.

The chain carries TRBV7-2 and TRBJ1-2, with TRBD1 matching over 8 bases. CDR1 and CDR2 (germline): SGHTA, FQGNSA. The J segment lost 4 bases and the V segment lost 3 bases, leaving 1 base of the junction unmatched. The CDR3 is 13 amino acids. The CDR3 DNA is TGTGCCAGCAGCTTTACAGGGGGCTATGGCTACACCTTC. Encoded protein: CASSFTGGYGYTF.

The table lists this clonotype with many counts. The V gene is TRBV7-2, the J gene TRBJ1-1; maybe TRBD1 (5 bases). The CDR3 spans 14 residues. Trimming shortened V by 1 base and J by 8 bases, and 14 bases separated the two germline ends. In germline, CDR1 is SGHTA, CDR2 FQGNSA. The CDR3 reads CASSLEVFGTEAFF. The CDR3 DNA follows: TGTGCCAGCAGCTTAGAGGTATTCGGGACCGAAGCTTTCTTT.

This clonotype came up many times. The CDR3 DNA reads TGTGCCAGCAGTTTTGGAGGGATTAACTATGGCTACACCTTC. Translated: CASSFGGINYGYTF. The J gene is TRBJ1-2, the V gene TRBV12-3 or TRBV12-4, with D hard to call. V gave up 3 bases and J gave up 1 base, with 9 bases separating them. The CDR3 has 14 amino acids.